What follows is one T cell receptor beta chain and its context. These data are taken from a study of T-cell reconstitution after alpha-beta-depleted transplantation in children. Preparation of the TCRbeta library involved a method that used unique molecular identifiers. TCRdb re-derived calls from the PCR reads in MiXCR, one entry per CDR3 protein. Here the sample spans around 360,000 distinct CDR3 sequences, 10% being singletons. Trimming removed 1 base from V and 3 bases from J, with 17 bases in between. Per the germline V gene, CDR1 is SGHTA and CDR2 is FQGNSA. The CDR3 extends over 17 amino acids.

The clonotype originates from a human donor who donated a stem cell graft to a child with acute lymphoblastic leukemia. Sequenced material: PBMCs from the stem cell graft donor, taken from the stem cell graft. This chain joins TRBV7-2 and TRBJ2-3, with D tentatively TRBD1 or TRBD2 (6 bases each). The CDR3 sequence: CASSLVVWGASTDTQYF. DNA for the CDR3: TGTGCCAGCAGCTTAGTAGTTTGGGGGGCGTCTACAGATACGCAGTATTTT.